Shown below are 17 T cell receptor beta chains from a single sample sequenced in a study of blood T cell repertoires in COVID-19. Generated by immunoSEQ multiplex PCR, the TCRdb table keeps only in-frame clones and is missing some. The sample lists some 100,000 clones, about 84% seen once, with roughly 23% in the top ten. Sequencing was performed on peripheral blood. These receptors originate from a man older than 75 with active or convalescent COVID-19.

V gene TRBV18 combines with J gene TRBJ2-2; maybe TRBD1 (5 bases). Germline V CDR1 and CDR2: KGHSH, LQKENI. The CDR3 is made up of 14 amino acids. The V end lost 2 bases, the J end lost 2 bases, and 6 bases lay between the germline ends. The CDR3 loop is CASSPTGNTGELFF. The CDR3 DNA sequence: TGTGCCAGCTCACCAACAGGAAACACCGGGGAGCTGTTTTTT.

This rearrangement joins TRBV20-1 to TRBJ2-7; D is unresolved. The CDR3 is 10 residues long. The germline V gene encodes CDR1 DFQATT and CDR2 SNEGSKA (reference sequence). Trimming shortened V by 3 bases and J by 3 bases, and 3 bases separated the two germline ends. The CDR3 sequence is CSASNYEQYF. CDR3 sequence (DNA): TGCAGTGCTAGCAACTACGAGCAGTACTTC.

The V call is TRBV9, the J call TRBJ1-3, with TRBD1 matching 7 bases. V trimming: 3 bases; J trimming: 4 bases; junction bases outside the gene matches: 7. The CDR3 totals 15 residues. CDR1 and CDR2 (germline): SGDLS, YYNGEE. Written as DNA, the CDR3 is TGTGCCAGCAGCGCCCGACAGGGTCAGGGAAACACCATATATTTT. Protein sequence: CASSARQGQGNTIYF.

This clone appeared once. The DNA for the CDR3 is TGTGCCAGCAGCCCCAGACAGGGAGGTAATTCACCCCTCCACTTT. Encoded protein: CASSPRQGGNSPLHF. The rearrangement joins TRBV6-5 to TRBJ1-6; 7 bases are shared with TRBD1. Trimming took 6 bases from V and 6 from J; bases not matched to a gene: 8. The CDR3 length is 15 residues. Germline-derived CDR1 and CDR2 are MNHEY and SVGAGI.

The rearrangement links TRBV10-3 to TRBJ1-5; D is ambiguous. V was shortened by 4 bases and J by 5 bases, with 9 bases between the two germline ends. Germline CDR1 and CDR2: ENHRY and SYGVKD. This CDR3 comprises 13 residues. CDR3 coding DNA: TGTGCCATCAGTGTTACAGCAGATCAGCCCCAGCATTTT. It yields the protein CAISVTADQPQHF.

This clone is a singleton in its sample. The rearrangement links TRBV19 to TRBJ1-1, with D perhaps matching TRBD1 (5 bases). V was pared by 2 bases and J by 4 bases, with 8 bases between. The CDR3 contains 13 residues. CDR1 and CDR2 from the germline V gene are LNHDA and SQIVND (reference sequence). DNA for the CDR3: TGTGCCAGTAGTATATCCAGGGCCACTGAAGCTTTCTTT. This gives the protein CASSISRATEAFF. The full variable domain, completed using reference TRBV19 and TRBJ1-1, is DGGITQSPKYLFRKEGQNVTLSCEQNLNHDAMYWYRQDPGQGLRLIYYSQIVNDFQKGDIAEGYSVSREKKESFPLTVTSAQKNPTAFYLCASSISRATEAFFGQGTRLTVV.

The table lists this clone with a few counts. CDR3 in DNA: TGCAGCGTTAAGATACCGGGACAGGGGTTCTATGGCTACACCTTC. It yields the protein CSVKIPGQGFYGYTF. The chain carries TRBV29-1 and TRBJ1-2; 10 nucleotides line up with TRBD1. V shed 5 bases and J 4 bases; nucleotides not matched to a gene: 10. This CDR3 is 15 amino acids long. The germline V gene encodes CDR1 SQVTM and CDR2 ANQGSEA.

This clone was seen more than once but under ten times. CDR3 protein: CATLSQTDAPYEQYF. For the CDR3, the DNA is TGTGCCACCCTTAGCCAGACAGATGCACCCTACGAGCAGTACTTC. The chain employs TRBV28 and TRBJ2-7; D perhaps matches TRBD1 (5 bases). This CDR3 region has 15 residues. V lost 10 bases and J lost 2, with 21 bases in between. Germline CDR1 is MDHEN and CDR2 is SYDVKM. Based on the CDR3 plus reference TRBV28 and TRBJ2-7, the full variable domain is DVKVTQSSRYLVKRTGEKVFLECVQDMDHENMFWYRQDPGLGLRLIYFSYDVKMKEKGDIPEGYSVSREKKERFSLILESASTNQTSMYLCATLSQTDAPYEQYFGPGTRLTVT.

The rearrangement links TRBV2 to TRBJ1-1; a weak D match, TRBD1 (6 bases). Deletions cut 5 bases from V and 6 bases from J, with 16 bases between. Germline-derived CDR1 and CDR2 are SNHLY and FYNNEI. The CDR3 extends over 14 amino acids. CDR3 loop: CASSPRRGIAEAFF. In DNA form, the CDR3 reads TGTGCCAGCAGTCCTCGCAGGGGTATCGCTGAAGCTTTCTTT. The entire variable domain, with the rest obtained from reference TRBV2 and TRBJ1-1, is as follows: EPEVTQTPSHQVTQMGQEVILRCVPISNHLYFYWYRQILGQKVEFLVSFYNNEISEKSEIFDDQFSVERPDGSNFTLKIRSTKLEDSAMYFCASSPRRGIAEAFFGQGTRLTVV.

The CDR3 bases are TGTGCCAGCAGGAAACGGGATGGCTACACCTTC. Residues: CASRKRDGYTF. The V gene is TRBV7-9, the J gene TRBJ1-2; D uncertain. Germline V gene sequence: CDR1 SEHNR, CDR2 FQNEAQ (reference sequence). The V end was cut by 6 bases, the J end by 6 bases, with 8 bases between. The CDR3 covers 11 residues.

This clone was found a few times. The gene calls are TRBV12-3 or TRBV12-4 and TRBJ2-2; 7 nucleotides line up with TRBD2. The V segment lost 6 bases and the J segment 6 bases; nucleotides outside the gene matches: 1. The CDR3 length is 12 residues. In DNA, the CDR3 is TGTGCCAGCAGCGCGGGGGCCGGGGAGCTGTTTTTT. Protein sequence: CASSAGAGELFF.

This clone was picked up one time. The rearrangement uses TRBV6-5 and TRBJ2-7; 10 positions match TRBD2. The V gene end was trimmed by 7 bases and the J gene end by 0 bases; junction bases not matched to a gene: 3. This CDR3 region has 14 residues. CDR1 is MNHEY, CDR2 SVGAGI, per germline. As DNA, the CDR3 is TGTGCCAGCAATCTAGCGGGGGTCTCCTACGAGCAGTACTTC. It yields the protein CASNLAGVSYEQYF.

The chain's CDR3 is CASSGQGFTGELFF. CDR3 nucleotide sequence: TGTGCCAGCAGTGGACAGGGTTTCACCGGGGAGCTGTTTTTT. The chain uses TRBV2 and TRBJ2-2; the match to TRBD1 covers 7 bases. The V gene's germline CDR1 is SNHLY and CDR2 FYNNEI. V gave up 4 bases and J gave up 4 bases; unmatched junction bases: 3. The CDR3 loop spans 14 amino acids.

This clone appeared a few times. CDR3 protein: CASSQHSGQRDYGYTF. The CDR3 bases are TGCGCCAGCAGCCAGCACTCGGGACAAAGGGACTATGGCTACACCTTC. The gene calls are TRBV4-1 and TRBJ1-2; TRBD1 is a possible D gene (6 bases). With 3 bases removed from V and 3 bases from J, the gap between germline ends came to 17 bases. Germline CDR1 and CDR2: MGHRA and YSYEKL. The CDR3 totals 16 residues.

The chain has TRBV6-5 and TRBJ1-2; TRBD1 matches 9 bases. This CDR3 spans 13 amino acids. CDR1 and CDR2 from the germline V gene are MNHEY and SVGAGI. J gave up 7 bases and V 6 bases, and 6 bases lay outside the gene matches. CDR3: CASSHRGLGGYTF. The CDR3 bases are TGTGCCAGCAGCCACAGGGGGCTCGGTGGCTACACCTTC.

This chain links TRBV19 with TRBJ1-5; 7 bases map to TRBD1. Germline V gene data show CDR1 as LNHDA and CDR2 as SQIVND (reference sequence). The V and J ends lost 3 bases and 4 bases, in that order; junction bases with no gene match: 6. The CDR3 has 15 residues. CDR3 nucleotide sequence: TGTGCCAGTAGTATCCCGACAGGGCTTAATCAGCCCCAGCATTTT. This codes for CASSIPTGLNQPQHF. The whole variable domain, filled in from reference TRBV19 and TRBJ1-5, reads DGGITQSPKYLFRKEGQNVTLSCEQNLNHDAMYWYRQDPGQGLRLIYYSQIVNDFQKGDIAEGYSVSREKKESFPLTVTSAQKNPTAFYLCASSIPTGLNQPQHFGDGTRLSIL.

The chain recombines TRBV7-9 with TRBJ1-1; D uncertain. The CDR3 runs to 14 residues. V lost 6 bases to trimming and J lost 5 bases, with 16 bases between them. Germline V gene sequence: CDR1 SEHNR, CDR2 FQNEAQ (reference sequence). Here the CDR3 DNA reads TGTGCCAGCAGAACCGAAGGGAGGAAGACTGAAGCTTTCTTT. Protein product: CASRTEGRKTEAFF.